The clone carrying this TCR beta chain was observed at least ten times. The data are from a study of T cell repertoires in cytomegalovirus infection. V shed 4 bases and J 4 bases; nucleotides not matched to a gene: 4. Germline lookup yields CDR1 SGHAT and CDR2 FQNNGV. This CDR3 comprises 14 residues. One entry per CDR3 protein, called by TCRdb with MiXCR from the reads. The repertoire has some 300,000 distinct CDR3 sequences, around 13% of them found once; the top ten carry around 9.5%. Sequencing input: PBMCs. J is TRBJ2-5 and V is TRBV11-2; the match to TRBD1 covers 9 bases. This TCR derives from a human donor in good health (CMV status not recorded). Some clones in this sample may be carry-over from other donors' samples. The CDR3 loop is CASSSGQGSETQYF. The CDR3 bases are TGTGCCAGCAGCTCGGGACAGGGCTCAGAGACCCAGTACTTC.